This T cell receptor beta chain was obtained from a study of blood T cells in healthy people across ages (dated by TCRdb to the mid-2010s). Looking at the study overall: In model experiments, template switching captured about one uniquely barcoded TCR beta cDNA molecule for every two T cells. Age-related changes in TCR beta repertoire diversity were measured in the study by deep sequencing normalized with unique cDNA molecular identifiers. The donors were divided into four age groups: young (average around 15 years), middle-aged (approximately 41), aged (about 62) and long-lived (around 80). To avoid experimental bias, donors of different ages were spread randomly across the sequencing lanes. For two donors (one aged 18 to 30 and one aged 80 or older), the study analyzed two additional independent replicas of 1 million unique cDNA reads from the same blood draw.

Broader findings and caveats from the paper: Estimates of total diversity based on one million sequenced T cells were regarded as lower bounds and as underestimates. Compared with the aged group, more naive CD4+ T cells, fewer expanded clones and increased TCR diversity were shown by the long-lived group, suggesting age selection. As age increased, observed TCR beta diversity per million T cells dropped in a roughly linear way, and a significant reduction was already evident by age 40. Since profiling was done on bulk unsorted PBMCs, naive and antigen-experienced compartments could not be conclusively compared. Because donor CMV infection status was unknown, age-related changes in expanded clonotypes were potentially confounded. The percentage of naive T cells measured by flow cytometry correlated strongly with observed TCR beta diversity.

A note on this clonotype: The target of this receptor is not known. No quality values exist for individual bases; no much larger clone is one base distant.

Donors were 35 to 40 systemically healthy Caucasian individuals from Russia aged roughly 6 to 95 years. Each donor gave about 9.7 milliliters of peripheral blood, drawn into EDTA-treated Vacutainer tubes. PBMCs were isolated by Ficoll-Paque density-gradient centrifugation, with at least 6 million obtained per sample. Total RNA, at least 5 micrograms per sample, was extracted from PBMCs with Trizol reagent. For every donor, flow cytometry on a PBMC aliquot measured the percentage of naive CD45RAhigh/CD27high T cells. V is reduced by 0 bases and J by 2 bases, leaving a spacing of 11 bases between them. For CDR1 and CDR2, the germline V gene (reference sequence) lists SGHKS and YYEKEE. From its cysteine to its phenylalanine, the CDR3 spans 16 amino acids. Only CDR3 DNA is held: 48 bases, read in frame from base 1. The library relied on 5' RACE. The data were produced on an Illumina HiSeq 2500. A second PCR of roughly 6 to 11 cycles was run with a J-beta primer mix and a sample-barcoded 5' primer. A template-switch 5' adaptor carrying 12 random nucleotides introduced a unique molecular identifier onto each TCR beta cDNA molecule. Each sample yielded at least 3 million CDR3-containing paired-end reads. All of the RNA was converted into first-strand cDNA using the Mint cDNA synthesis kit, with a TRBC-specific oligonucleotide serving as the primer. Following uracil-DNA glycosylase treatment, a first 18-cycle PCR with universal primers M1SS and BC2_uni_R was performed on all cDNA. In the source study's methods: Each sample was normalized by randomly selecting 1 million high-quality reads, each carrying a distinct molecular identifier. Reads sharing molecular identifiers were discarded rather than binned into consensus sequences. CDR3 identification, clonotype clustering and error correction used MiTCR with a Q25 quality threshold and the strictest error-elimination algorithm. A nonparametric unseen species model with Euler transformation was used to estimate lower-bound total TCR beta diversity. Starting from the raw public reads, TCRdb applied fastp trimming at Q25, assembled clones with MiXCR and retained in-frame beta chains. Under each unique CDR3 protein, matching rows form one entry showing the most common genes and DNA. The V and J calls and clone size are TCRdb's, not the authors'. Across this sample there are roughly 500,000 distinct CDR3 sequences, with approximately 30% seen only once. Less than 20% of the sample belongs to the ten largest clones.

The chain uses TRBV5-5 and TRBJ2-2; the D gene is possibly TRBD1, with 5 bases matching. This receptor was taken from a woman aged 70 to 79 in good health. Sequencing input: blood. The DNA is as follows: TGTGCCAGCAGCTTGGCCAGGACATATAACACCGGGGAGCTGTTTTTT. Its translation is CASSLARTYNTGELFF.